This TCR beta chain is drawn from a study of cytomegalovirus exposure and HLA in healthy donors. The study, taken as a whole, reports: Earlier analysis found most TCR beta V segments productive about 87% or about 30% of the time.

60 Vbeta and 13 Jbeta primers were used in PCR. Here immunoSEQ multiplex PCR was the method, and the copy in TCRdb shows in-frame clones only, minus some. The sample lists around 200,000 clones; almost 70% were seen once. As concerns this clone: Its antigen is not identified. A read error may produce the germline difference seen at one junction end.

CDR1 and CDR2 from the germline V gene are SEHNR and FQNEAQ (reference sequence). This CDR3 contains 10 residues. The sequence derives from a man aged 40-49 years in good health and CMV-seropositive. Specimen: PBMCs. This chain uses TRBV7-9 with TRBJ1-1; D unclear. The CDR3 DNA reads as TGTTCCAGCAGCTTAGACGGAGCTTTCTTT. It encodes CSSSLDGAFF.